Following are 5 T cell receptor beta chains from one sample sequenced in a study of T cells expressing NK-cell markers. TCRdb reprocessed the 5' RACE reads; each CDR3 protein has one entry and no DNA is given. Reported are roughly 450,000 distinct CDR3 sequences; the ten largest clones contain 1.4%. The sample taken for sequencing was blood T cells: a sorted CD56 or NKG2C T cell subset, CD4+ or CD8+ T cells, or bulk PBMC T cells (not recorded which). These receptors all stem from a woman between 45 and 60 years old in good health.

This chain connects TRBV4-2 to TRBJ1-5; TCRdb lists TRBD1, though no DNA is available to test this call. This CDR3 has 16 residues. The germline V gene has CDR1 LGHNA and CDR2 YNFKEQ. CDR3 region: CASSQNSGQGNQPQHF.

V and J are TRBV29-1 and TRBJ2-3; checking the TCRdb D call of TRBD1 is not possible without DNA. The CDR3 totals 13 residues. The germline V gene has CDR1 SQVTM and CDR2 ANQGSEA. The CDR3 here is CSGSPGRGDTQYF.

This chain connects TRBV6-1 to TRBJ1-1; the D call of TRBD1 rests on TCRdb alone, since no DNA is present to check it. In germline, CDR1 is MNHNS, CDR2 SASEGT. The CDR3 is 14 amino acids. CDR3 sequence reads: CASTRTGMGTEAFF.

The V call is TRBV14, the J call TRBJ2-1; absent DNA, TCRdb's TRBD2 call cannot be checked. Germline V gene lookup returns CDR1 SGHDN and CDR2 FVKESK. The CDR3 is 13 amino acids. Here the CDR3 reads CASSQAVGERQFF. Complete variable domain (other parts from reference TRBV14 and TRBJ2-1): EAGVTQFPSHSVIEKGQTVTLRCDPISGHDNLYWYRRVMGKEIKFLLHFVKESKQDESGMPNNRFLAERTGGTYSTLKVQPAELEDSGVYFCASSQAVGERQFFGPGTRLTVL.

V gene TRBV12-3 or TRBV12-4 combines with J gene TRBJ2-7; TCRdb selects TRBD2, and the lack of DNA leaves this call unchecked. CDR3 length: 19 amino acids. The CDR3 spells CASSFRRSGRLAGESEQYF.